The 15 T cell receptor beta chains listed next were all sequenced from one sample in a study of CD8 T cells in Susac syndrome. A quantity of roughly 0.5 to 1 ug RNA underwent reverse transcription using random hexamers. TCRdb reanalysed the immunoSEQ multiplex PCR reads using MiXCR and keeps one entry per CDR3 protein. The sample lists roughly 150,000 distinct CDR3 sequences; approximately 94% were seen once. The specimen was CD8+ T cells from PBMCs. The receptors were gathered from a human donor with multiple sclerosis.

The chain recombines TRBV29-1 with TRBJ2-1; perhaps TRBD2 as D (8 bases). The CDR3 spans 16 residues. Germline CDR1 and CDR2: SQVTM and ANQGSEA. V gave up 6 bases and J gave up 7 bases, with 25 bases separating them. The CDR3 reads CSVPGGGGGSWNEQFF. CDR3 nucleotides: TGCAGCGTGCCAGGGGGAGGCGGGGGGTCGTGGAATGAGCAGTTCTTC.

V and J are TRBV27 and TRBJ2-7; D is undetermined. The CDR3 runs to 15 residues. Germline values: CDR1 MNHEY, CDR2 SMNVEV (reference sequence). V lost 3 bases to trimming and J lost 0 bases, with 12 bases between them. The CDR3 bases are TGTGCCAGCAGTTTGGGTCCCAAGAGCTCCTACGAGCAGTACTTC. It specifies CASSLGPKSSYEQYF.

This CDR3 reads CASSQSAGAPLHF. Written as DNA, the CDR3 is TGCGCCAGCAGCCAAAGTGCGGGGGCACCCCTCCACTTT. V usage is TRBV4-3 and J usage is TRBJ1-6; TRBD1 is a possible D gene (5 bases). The CDR3 totals 13 residues. Looked up from germline, CDR1 is LGHNA and CDR2 is YSLEER. The V end lost 2 bases, the J end lost 11 bases, and 10 bases lay between the germline ends.

The chain recombines TRBV29-1 with TRBJ1-2, with 7 bases identical to TRBD1. The CDR3 is 18 amino acids. The germline V gene has CDR1 SQVTM and CDR2 ANQGSEA. The junction had 20 bases not matched to a gene; V was cut back by 5 bases and J by 2 bases. This CDR3 is CSVPGLFPLETGNYGYTF. The CDR3 nucleotides are TGCAGCGTTCCCGGACTCTTTCCTCTGGAGACAGGGAACTATGGCTACACCTTC.

Worth noting for this clonotype: The junction departs from germline at one end; a sequencing error may be responsible. The chain uses TRBV9 and TRBJ1-1; possibly TRBD1 for D (6 bases). CDR1 is SGDLS and CDR2 is YYNGEE in the germline V gene. This CDR3 has 14 residues. CDR3 sequence: CASSVVREGDFGYF. CDR3 nucleotide sequence: TGTGCCAGCAGCGTAGTCCGGGAGGGGGACTTTGGGTACTTT.

J is TRBJ1-3 and V is TRBV30; possibly TRBD1 for D (5 bases). Trimming removed 3 bases at V and 0 bases at J, with 24 bases between. CDR3 size: 19 residues. Germline V gene lookup returns CDR1 GTSNPN and CDR2 SVGIG (reference sequence). The CDR3 loop reads CAWRYRDRALAISGNTIYF. CDR3 DNA: TGTGCCTGGAGGTACCGGGACCGCGCTCTGGCCATCTCTGGAAACACCATATATTTT.

The J gene is TRBJ2-1, the V gene TRBV6-4; tentative D call: TRBD2 (6 bases). There are 14 residues in the CDR3. V lost 3 bases and J lost 4, with 10 bases in between. Germline CDR1 is MRHNA and CDR2 is SNTAGT. In DNA form, the CDR3 reads TGTGCCAGCAGTGAGACTAGTCAGTACAATGAGCAGTTCTTC. As protein: CASSETSQYNEQFF.

The chain joins TRBV4-1 to TRBJ2-7; possible D gene TRBD2, 5 bases. Germline CDR1 and CDR2: MGHRA and YSYEKL. The length of the CDR3 is 14 residues. Trimming shortened V by 3 bases and J by 0 bases, and 9 bases separated the two germline ends. CDR3 sequence reads: CASSQTGSSYEQYF. For the CDR3, the DNA is TGCGCCAGCAGCCAGACGGGGAGCTCCTACGAGCAGTACTTC.

The genes are TRBV5-1 and TRBJ1-6, with TRBD1 as a possible D gene (6 bases). Trimming took 4 bases from V and 5 from J, leaving 10 bases between them. The CDR3 length is 14 residues. The V gene's germline CDR1 is SGHRS and CDR2 YFSETQ. CDR3 nucleotide sequence: TGCGCCAGCAGCCCTGACAGGCATAATTCACCCCTCCACTTT. This encodes CASSPDRHNSPLHF.

This chain connects TRBV27 to TRBJ2-3; D unresolved. V dropped 3 bases and J dropped 4 bases, with 14 bases sitting between them. The CDR3 is 15 amino acids. The germline V gene encodes CDR1 MNHEY and CDR2 SMNVEV (reference sequence). The CDR3 sequence is CASSLVHQGSDTQYF. CDR3 coding DNA: TGTGCCAGCAGTTTGGTTCATCAAGGGTCAGATACGCAGTATTTT.

The chain uses TRBV4-1 and TRBJ2-7, with TRBD1 matching 10 bases. The V gene end was trimmed by 2 bases and the J gene end by 2 bases; junction bases not matched to a gene: 3. CDR3 length: 15 residues. Germline CDR1 reads MGHRA; CDR2 reads YSYEKL. The CDR3 DNA reads TGCGCCAGCAGCCAATCTGGACAGGGGGCCTACGAGCAGTACTTC. This sequence encodes CASSQSGQGAYEQYF.

The rearrangement uses TRBV27 and TRBJ1-2; weak D call: TRBD1 (5 bases). The V and J ends lost 2 bases and 3 bases respectively, with 13 bases between them. There are 15 residues in the CDR3. Germline values: CDR1 MNHEY, CDR2 SMNVEV (reference sequence). The CDR3 here is CASSLVGDSHYGYTF. CDR3 nucleotide sequence: TGTGCCAGCAGTTTAGTGGGAGACAGTCACTATGGCTACACCTTC.

The gene calls are TRBV7-9 and TRBJ1-1; 8 bases align to TRBD1. Germline V gene sequence: CDR1 SEHNR, CDR2 FQNEAQ (reference sequence). This CDR3 region has 14 residues. V gave up 5 bases and J gave up 3 bases; unmatched junction bases: 5. This CDR3 is CASSVYRGDTEAFF. The CDR3 DNA is TGTGCCAGCAGCGTCTACAGGGGGGACACTGAAGCTTTCTTT.

CDR3 in amino acids: CASSQDNGELFF. DNA of the CDR3: TGTGCCAGCAGCCAAGATAATGGGGAGCTGTTTTTT. J is TRBJ2-2 and V is TRBV3-1, with D uncertain. The CDR3 extends over 12 amino acids. Germline CDR1 is LGHDT and CDR2 is YNNKEL (reference sequence). With 0 bases removed from V and 8 bases from J, the gap between germline ends came to 4 bases.

The genes are TRBV20-1 and TRBJ2-5; 7 bases line up with TRBD2. J lost 2 bases, V lost 1 base, and 7 bases had no gene match. Per germline, CDR1 DFQATT and CDR2 SNEGSKA (reference sequence). The CDR3 extends over 15 amino acids. The CDR3 loop reads CSARGGWRGQETQYF. DNA of the CDR3: TGCAGTGCTAGAGGGGGTTGGCGGGGGCAAGAGACCCAGTACTTC.